This T cell receptor (beta chain) was recovered during a study of cytomegalovirus exposure and HLA in healthy donors. A multiplex PCR was run with 60 Vbeta primers and 13 Jbeta primers. Sequenced by immunoSEQ multiplex PCR; TCRdb stores in-frame clones only, minus some. Of around 200,000 clones listed, under 85% are singletons. The germline CDR1 and CDR2 sequences are SGHVS and FQNEAQ. CDR3 size: 15 residues. This clone appeared once. One end of the junction varies from germline; a read error may be responsible. The clonotype comes from a young woman in good health and CMV-seronegative. Sequenced sample: PBMCs. This chain links TRBV7-8 with TRBJ1-2; TRBD1 matches at 7 bases. CDR3 nucleotide sequence: TGTGCCAGCAGCGCGGGACAGACAGCTAACTATGGCTGCACCTTC. This gives the protein CASSAGQTANYGCTF. The full variable domain, in which reference TRBV7-8 and TRBJ1-2 provide the parts outside the CDR3, is GAGVSQSPRYKVAKRGQDVALRCDPISGHVSLFWYQQALGQGPEFLTYFQNEAQLDKSGLPSDRFFAERPEGSVSTLKIQRTQQEDSAVYLCASSAGQTANYGCTFGSGTRLTVV.